This T cell receptor beta chain comes out of a study of OX40 agonist ivuxolimab in advanced cancers. The CDR3 is 14 residues long. CDR1 is MNHNS, CDR2 SASEGT, per germline. The trim removed 6 bases at V and 3 bases at J, leaving 7 bases unmatched. Method: immunoSEQ multiplex PCR; TCRdb's copy keeps in-frame clones and lacks some. The sample shows 45,000 to 75,000 clones, 82% of them seen only once. The receptor comes from an adult with an advanced solid tumor such as melanoma, head and neck, liver or kidney cancer. The sequencing here drew on CD4+ or CD8+ T cells sorted from blood, taken in a trial of the OX40 agonist ivuxolimab. The chain carries TRBV6-1 and TRBJ1-2; 7 bases align to TRBD1. CDR3 amino acids: CASRTPDRDYGYTF. The CDR3 DNA reads TGTGCCAGCAGGACCCCAGACAGGGACTATGGCTACACCTTC.